The clone carrying this T cell receptor beta chain was seen a few times. Its antigen is not known. Single viable CD3+CD4+CD8-CD45RO+ cells were sorted as the memory CD4+ T cells. This CDR3 spans 16 amino acids. Repertoires were generated with immunoSEQ multiplex PCR, while TCRdb's copy carries only in-frame clones and drops some. This table holds around 25,000 clones, 76% found once. The data were taken from a study of memory CD4+ T cells and cytomegalovirus serostatus. Regarding the study as a whole: Each of approximately 70 CMV-associated TCRbeta sequences occurred in one to five individuals. The CMV-associated TCR signature appears largely within the CD4+ memory repertoire.

Sequencing was done on a sample of memory CD4+ T cells from blood. The origin of this receptor is an adult in good health and CMV-seronegative. The gene calls are TRBV21-1 and TRBJ2-7. TRBV21-1 is an annotated pseudogene. Written as DNA, the CDR3 is TGTGCCAGCAGCAAGCCGGGCCGGGACCACTACTACGAGCAGTACTTC. It encodes CASSKPGRDHYYEQYF.